The 10 T cell receptor beta chains reported below all come from one sample, sequenced in a study of cytomegalovirus exposure and HLA in healthy donors. This PCR relied on a set of 60 Vbeta primers and 13 Jbeta primers. The table came from immunoSEQ multiplex PCR; TCRdb's copy has only in-frame clones and leaves some out. The top ten hold 0.9% to 1.1% of the sample, which has 200,000 to 250,000 clones, roughly 89% seen once. Sequenced input: PBMCs. The receptors come from a woman aged 18-30 years in good health and CMV-seronegative.

The chain links TRBV11-2 to TRBJ2-7; 11 bases are shared with TRBD2. The CDR3 length is 14 residues. With V trimmed by 1 base and J by 4 bases, 0 bases remained unmatched. In germline, CDR1 is SGHAT, CDR2 FQNNGV. The CDR3 loop is CASSLGTSGYEQYF. CDR3 DNA sequence: TGTGCCAGCAGCTTAGGGACTAGCGGGTACGAGCAGTACTTC.

The chain carries TRBV16 and TRBJ2-4; 7 bases match TRBD2. The germline CDR1 and CDR2 sequences are KGHSY and FQNENV. Trimming removed 1 base from V and 6 bases from J; junction bases left unmatched: 6. This CDR3 is built from 15 residues. CDR3 nucleotide sequence: TGTGCCAGCAGCCAATTGTGGGTAGCGGGAAACATTCAGTACTTC. Protein product: CASSQLWVAGNIQYF.

Concerning this clone itself: The junction differs from germline at one of its ends, possibly a read error. For the CDR3, the DNA is TGTGCCAGCAGCTTAGCCCACCTGGGCAACCAGCCCCAGCATTTT. Protein sequence: CASSLAHLGNQPQHF. V usage is TRBV7-2 and J usage is TRBJ1-5; D not certain. CDR1 SGHTA and CDR2 FQGNSA come from the germline V gene. The CDR3 covers 15 residues.

The CDR3 DNA sequence: TGTGCCAGCAGTGATCGTTCCAGTTATGAGCAGTTCTTC. Amino acid sequence: CASSDRSSYEQFF. This chain joins TRBV25-1 and TRBJ2-1, with unresolved D. V gave up 3 bases and J gave up 8 bases, with 11 bases separating them. From germline, CDR1 is MGHDK and CDR2 SYGVNS. CDR3 size: 13 residues.

The CDR3 region is CASSSLGGGRPYEQYF. As DNA, the CDR3 is TGTGCCAGCAGCTCCCTCGGAGGCGGGAGACCCTACGAGCAGTACTTC. V and J are TRBV7-2 and TRBJ2-7; TRBD2 matches at 7 bases. Germline-derived CDR1 and CDR2 are SGHTA and FQGNSA. The CDR3 runs 16 residues. Trimming took 4 bases from V and 2 from J; bases not matched to a gene: 11. Based on the CDR3 plus reference TRBV7-2 and TRBJ2-7, the full variable domain is GAGVSQSPSNKVTEKGKDVELRCDPISGHTALYWYRQSLGQGLEFLIYFQGNSAPDKSGLPSDRFSAERTGGSVSTLTIQRTQQEDSAVYLCASSSLGGGRPYEQYFGPGTRLTVT.

CDR3 nucleotide sequence: TGTGCCAGCTCACCACCGGGACAGTTCTATGGCTACACCTTC. As protein: CASSPPGQFYGYTF. V is TRBV18 and J is TRBJ1-2, with 7 bases lining up with TRBD1. Germline V gene sequence: CDR1 KGHSH, CDR2 LQKENI. This CDR3 is 14 amino acids long. Trimming cost V 0 bases and J 4 bases; bases outside gene matches: 2.

The gene calls are TRBV7-9 and TRBJ1-4; D is unresolved. Germline V CDR1 and CDR2: SEHNR, FQNEAQ (reference sequence). With 9 bases removed from V and 5 bases from J, the gap between germline ends came to 13 bases. This CDR3 has 13 amino acids. This CDR3 reads CASERESNEKLFF. In DNA, the CDR3 is TGTGCCAGTGAGAGAGAATCGAATGAAAAACTGTTTTTT.

The chain employs TRBV5-1 and TRBJ2-1; 8 nucleotides agree with TRBD1. The V gene's germline CDR1 is SGHRS and CDR2 YFSETQ. Trimming took 2 bases from V and 7 from J; bases not matched to a gene: 5. CDR3 length: 14 amino acids. This CDR3 reads CASSFQGAGNEQFF. CDR3 nucleotides: TGCGCCAGCAGCTTTCAGGGGGCGGGGAATGAGCAGTTCTTC. Complete variable domain (other parts from reference TRBV5-1 and TRBJ2-1): KAGVTQTPRYLIKTRGQQVTLSCSPISGHRSVSWYQQTPGQGLQFLFEYFSETQRNKGNFPGRFSGRQFSNSRSEMNVSTLELGDSALYLCASSFQGAGNEQFFGPGTRLTVL.

The rearrangement uses TRBV30 and TRBJ2-7; possible D gene TRBD2, 6 bases. Germline values: CDR1 GTSNPN, CDR2 SVGIG (reference sequence). CDR3 length equals 12 residues. The V end was cut by 3 bases, the J end by 4 bases, with 10 bases between. The CDR3 loop is CAWRPGLYEQYF. Written as DNA, the CDR3 is TGTGCCTGGAGACCGGGACTGTACGAGCAGTACTTC.

The gene calls are TRBV9 and TRBJ1-2; D unclear. CDR3 length equals 17 residues. CDR1 SGDLS and CDR2 YYNGEE come from the germline V gene. The germline V and J ends were trimmed by 2 bases and 2 bases, with 19 bases remaining between them. The CDR3 is CASSVALDTSGNYGYTF. In DNA form, the CDR3 reads TGTGCCAGCAGCGTGGCCCTAGACACCTCGGGGAACTATGGCTACACCTTC.